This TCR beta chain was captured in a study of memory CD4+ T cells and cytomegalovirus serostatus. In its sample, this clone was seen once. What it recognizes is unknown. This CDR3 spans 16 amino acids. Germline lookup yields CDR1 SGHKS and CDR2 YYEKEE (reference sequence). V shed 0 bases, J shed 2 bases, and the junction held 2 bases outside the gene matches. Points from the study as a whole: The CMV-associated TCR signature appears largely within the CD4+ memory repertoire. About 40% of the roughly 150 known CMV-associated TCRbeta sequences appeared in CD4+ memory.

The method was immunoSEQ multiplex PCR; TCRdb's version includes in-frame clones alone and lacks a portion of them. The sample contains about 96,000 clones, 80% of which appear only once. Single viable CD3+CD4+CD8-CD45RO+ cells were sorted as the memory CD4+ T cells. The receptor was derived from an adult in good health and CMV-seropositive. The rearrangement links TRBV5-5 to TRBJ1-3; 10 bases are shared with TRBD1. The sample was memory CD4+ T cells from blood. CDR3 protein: CASSLEDRGTGNTIYF. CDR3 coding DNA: TGTGCCAGCAGCTTGGAGGACAGGGGGACTGGAAACACCATATATTTT.